The clone carrying this TCR beta chain was found many times. Preparation of the TCRbeta library was carried out with unique molecular identifiers. TCRdb passed the PCR reads through MiXCR, listing each CDR3 protein once. The repertoire has roughly 100,000 distinct CDR3 sequences, 7% to 10% of them found once; the top ten carry approximately 7.2%. The record originates from a study of T-cell reconstitution after alpha-beta-depleted transplantation in children. Per the germline V gene, CDR1 is DFQATT and CDR2 is SNEGSKA (reference sequence). The CDR3 loop spans 11 amino acids. The source was PBMCs from the stem cell graft donor, collected from the stem cell graft. The chain is built from TRBV20-1 and TRBJ2-1; 11 bases are a match to TRBD1. This receptor was obtained from a human donor who donated a stem cell graft to a child with congenital amegakaryocytic thrombocytopenia. The chain's CDR3 is CRGTGGNEQFF. CDR3 nucleotides: TGCAGAGGGACAGGGGGCAATGAGCAGTTCTTC.